What follows are 27 T cell receptor beta chains derived from one specimen sequenced in a study of blood T cell repertoires in COVID-19. Here immunoSEQ multiplex PCR was the method, and the copy in TCRdb shows in-frame clones only, minus some. The table includes around 200,000 clones, roughly 77% detected once. The material sequenced was peripheral blood. These receptors came from a woman aged 40 to 50 with COVID-19, enrolled during active disease.

The V gene is TRBV9, the J gene TRBJ2-6, with 9 nucleotides matching TRBD1. This CDR3 is 16 amino acids long. The V and J ends lost 3 bases and 4 bases, in that order; junction bases with no gene match: 5. Germline assignment: CDR1 SGDLS and CDR2 YYNGEE. Here the CDR3 DNA reads TGTGCCAGCAGCGCCGGACAGGGGTTCGGGGCCAACGTCCTGACTTTC. It is translated as CASSAGQGFGANVLTF.

CDR3 in DNA: TGTGCCAGCAGCTTAAGCGGCGGGACCCCGAGCAATGAGCAGTTCTTC. Protein sequence: CASSLSGGTPSNEQFF. V usage is TRBV11-1 and J usage is TRBJ2-1; a possible D gene is TRBD2 (6 bases). In germline, CDR1 is SGHAT, CDR2 FQDESV (reference sequence). Trimming removed 2 bases from V and 6 bases from J, with 17 bases in between. This CDR3 has 16 residues. Based on the CDR3 plus reference TRBV11-1 and TRBJ2-1, the full variable domain is EAEVAQSPRYKITEKSQAVAFWCDPISGHATLYWYRQILGQGPELLVQFQDESVVDDSQLPKDRFSAERLKGVDSTLKIQPAELGDSAMYLCASSLSGGTPSNEQFFGPGTRLTVL.

The genes are TRBV4-1 and TRBJ2-7, with TRBD2 matching 10 bases. The germline V gene encodes CDR1 MGHRA and CDR2 YSYEKL. This CDR3 has 15 amino acids. After removal of 2 bases from V and 4 bases from J, the junction contained 5 bases not matched to a gene. CDR3 amino acids: CASSQYIAGGYEQYF. In DNA, the CDR3 is TGCGCCAGCAGCCAATACATAGCGGGAGGATACGAGCAGTACTTC.

The chain carries TRBV30 and TRBJ2-1; 8 bases map to TRBD2. J gave up 10 bases and V 7 bases, and 15 bases lay outside the gene matches. Germline loops: CDR1 GTSNPN, CDR2 SVGIG (reference sequence). This CDR3 is built from 14 residues. The CDR3 loop is CASSRGGGTREQFF. CDR3 coding DNA: TGTGCCTCTTCCCGGGGCGGGGGGACTAGGGAGCAGTTCTTC.

This clone was picked up a small number of times. The genes are TRBV7-2 and TRBJ1-6, with TRBD1 matching 7 bases. Germline CDR1 and CDR2: SGHTA and FQGNSA. Unmatched junction bases numbered 12, after V lost 2 bases and J lost 8 bases. The CDR3 has 17 amino acids. DNA for the CDR3: TGTGCCAGCAGCTTAATGGTTTCGACAGGGTGGGATTCACCCCTCCACTTT. Translation gives CASSLMVSTGWDSPLHF.

This clone turned up a few times. Written as DNA, the CDR3 is TGTGCCAGCAGTTACTCGGTTGGACAGGGCCTATACGAGCAGTACTTC. Translated: CASSYSVGQGLYEQYF. The chain combines TRBV6-2 or TRBV6-3 with TRBJ2-7; 8 bases fit TRBD1. The CDR3 runs 16 residues. CDR1 and CDR2 from the germline V gene are MNHEY and SVGEGT. Losses at the gene ends were 0 bases for V and 4 bases for J; bases not matched to a gene: 8.

This clone has a count of ten or more. The chain joins TRBV6-1 to TRBJ1-2; unclear D gene. The ends were cut back, 3 bases at V and 7 bases at J, with 21 bases in the middle. Germline CDR1 is MNHNS and CDR2 is SASEGT. This CDR3 has 16 residues. CDR3 in amino acids: CASSEYQARLHGGYTF. Here the CDR3 DNA reads TGTGCCAGCAGTGAGTACCAGGCCCGGCTACATGGTGGCTACACCTTC.

The chain has TRBV5-1 and TRBJ2-1, with 11 bases identical to TRBD2. The trim removed 0 bases at V and 4 bases at J, leaving 6 bases unmatched. This CDR3 is built from 17 residues. Germline loops: CDR1 SGHRS, CDR2 YFSETQ. CDR3 in DNA: TGCGCCAGCAGCTTGGCACTAGCGGGAGATTTTTACAATGAGCAGTTCTTC. Encoded protein: CASSLALAGDFYNEQFF.

The chain couples TRBV5-5 to TRBJ1-5; D might be TRBD1 (5 bases). From germline, CDR1 is SGHKS and CDR2 YYEKEE (reference sequence). This CDR3 is 16 amino acids long. Trimming took off 2 bases at V and 5 bases at J, with 17 bases between the two ends. The CDR3 DNA reads TGTGCCAGCAGCTTTAGGATGCGTTCGGGGGATCAGCCCCAGCATTTT. Translation: CASSFRMRSGDQPQHF.

V gene TRBV29-1 combines with J gene TRBJ2-1; possibly TRBD2 for D (6 bases). CDR1 is SQVTM and CDR2 is ANQGSEA in the germline V gene. Trimming pared 7 bases from V and 0 bases from J, leaving 25 bases between. This CDR3 comprises 18 residues. The CDR3: CSAPGGSGAFSSYNEQFF. The CDR3 bases are TGCAGCGCCCCCGGCGGTAGCGGAGCCTTCAGCTCCTACAATGAGCAGTTCTTC.

The chain carries TRBV4-2 and TRBJ1-3; D unresolved. The CDR3 is 16 residues long. The V end lost 5 bases, the J end lost 0 bases, and 14 bases lay between the germline ends. The germline CDR1 and CDR2 sequences are LGHNA and YNFKEQ. This CDR3 reads CASSIEHLSSGNTIYF. In nucleotides, the CDR3 is TGTGCCAGCAGCATCGAACATCTTTCCTCTGGAAACACCATATATTTT.

This clone has only one observation. The CDR3 bases are TGTGCCTGGAGAGGAGGCGAAAACATTCAGTACTTC. It is translated as CAWRGGENIQYF. This rearrangement joins TRBV30 to TRBJ2-4, with D perhaps matching TRBD2 (5 bases). V was shortened by 3 bases and J by 5 bases, with 8 bases between the two germline ends. Germline V CDR1 and CDR2: GTSNPN, SVGIG (reference sequence). The CDR3 has 12 residues.

The chain recombines TRBV4-2 with TRBJ1-3, with TRBD1 matching 8 bases. The V and J ends lost 0 bases and 7 bases, in that order; junction bases with no gene match: 8. The CDR3 consists of 16 residues. The germline V gene has CDR1 LGHNA and CDR2 YNFKEQ. In nucleotides, the CDR3 is TGTGCCAGCAGCCAAGATCGGACAGGGCTGATGAACACCATATATTTT. This codes for CASSQDRTGLMNTIYF.

The genes are TRBV30 and TRBJ1-2; D remains unclear. The CDR3 runs 12 residues. V was pared by 1 base and J by 8 bases, with 11 bases between. Per germline, CDR1 GTSNPN and CDR2 SVGIG (reference sequence). The CDR3 loop reads CAWSAPTKGYTF. The CDR3 DNA sequence: TGTGCCTGGAGTGCACCGACAAAGGGCTACACCTTC.

This chain uses TRBV6-5 with TRBJ1-2; 7 bases align to TRBD1. Germline loops: CDR1 MNHEY, CDR2 SVGAGI. V was pared by 6 bases and J by 2 bases, with 3 bases of the junction left unmatched. The CDR3 consists of 13 residues. The CDR3 loop is CASRRDSNYGYTF. CDR3 DNA sequence: TGTGCCAGCAGGCGGGACAGCAACTATGGCTACACCTTC.

This rearrangement joins TRBV10-2 to TRBJ2-5, with a possible D match to TRBD1 (5 bases). Trimming removed 2 bases from V and 5 bases from J, with 9 bases in between. The germline CDR1 and CDR2 sequences are WSHSY and SAAADI. The CDR3 is made up of 13 amino acids. CDR3 sequence: CASSEQGRETQYF. The CDR3 DNA sequence: TGCGCCAGCAGTGAGCAGGGAAGGGAGACCCAGTACTTC.

Only a few counts were recorded for this clone. The rearrangement links TRBV5-1 to TRBJ1-2; TRBD1 aligns across 10 bases. The CDR3 totals 15 residues. Germline loops: CDR1 SGHRS, CDR2 YFSETQ. J was trimmed by 7 bases and V by 4 bases; bases with no gene match: 10. The CDR3 DNA reads TGCGCCAGCAGCGGGGACAGGGGCGCCTTGGGTGGCTACACCTTC. Its translation: CASSGDRGALGGYTF.

This sequence joins TRBV9 and TRBJ2-3; D is possibly TRBD1 (5 bases). The length of the CDR3 is 15 residues. The germline V gene encodes CDR1 SGDLS and CDR2 YYNGEE. Trimming took off 4 bases at V and 6 bases at J, with 18 bases between the two ends. CDR3 sequence: CASSPAPTVVDTQYF. DNA of the CDR3: TGTGCCAGCAGCCCGGCACCGACAGTCGTGGATACGCAGTATTTT.

The chain is built from TRBV7-8 and TRBJ1-5; D not certain. Germline V gene sequence: CDR1 SGHVS, CDR2 FQNEAQ. V was pared by 1 base and J by 4 bases, with 14 bases between. The CDR3 is 16 amino acids. The CDR3 spells CASSLGSGWVNQPQHF. The DNA of the CDR3 is TGTGCCAGCAGCTTAGGTTCGGGGTGGGTAAATCAGCCCCAGCATTTT.

The chain couples TRBV6-5 to TRBJ2-1; 9 bases are a match to TRBD1. V dropped 6 bases and J dropped 0; count of bases not matched to a gene: 3. Germline V gives CDR1 MNHEY, CDR2 SVGAGI. The CDR3 contains 15 residues. The chain's CDR3 is CASSAGQGSYNEQFF. CDR3 coding DNA: TGTGCCAGCAGCGCGGGACAGGGCTCCTACAATGAGCAGTTCTTC.

The chain is built from TRBV6-5 and TRBJ1-4; D is perhaps TRBD1 (5 bases). Germline assignment: CDR1 MNHEY and CDR2 SVGAGI. V lost 8 bases, J lost 0 bases, and 10 bases lay in between. CDR3 length equals 14 residues. CDR3 sequence (DNA): TGTGCCAGCGGACACGTCGCAACTAATGAAAAACTGTTTTTT. Protein product: CASGHVATNEKLFF.

This chain connects TRBV6-1 to TRBJ1-5, with 10 bases aligning to TRBD1. Trimming cost V 2 bases and J 5 bases; bases outside gene matches: 6. Germline lookup yields CDR1 MNHNS and CDR2 SASEGT. The CDR3 has 16 residues. The CDR3 region is CASSERRTGGDQPQHF. The DNA for the CDR3 is TGTGCCAGCAGTGAACGCCGGACAGGGGGGGATCAGCCCCAGCATTTT.

This clone was seen ten or more times. The chain carries TRBV18 and TRBJ2-1; D perhaps matches TRBD1 (7 bases). From germline, CDR1 is KGHSH and CDR2 LQKENI. Trimming removed 2 bases at V and 5 bases at J, with 13 bases between. This CDR3 comprises 15 residues. CDR3 bases: TGTGCCAGCTCACCAAGGAGGGGGCCTAACAATGAGCAGTTCTTC. Its protein is CASSPRRGPNNEQFF.

V is TRBV6-1 and J is TRBJ1-2; TRBD1 is a possible D gene (5 bases). Trimming pared 0 bases from V and 8 bases from J, leaving 16 bases between. CDR1 is MNHNS and CDR2 is SASEGT in the germline V gene. The CDR3 length is 15 residues. The DNA for the CDR3 is TGTGCCAGCAGTGAAGCAGGGCAGGGCGTAGGCGGCTACACCTTC. It encodes CASSEAGQGVGGYTF.

The chain recombines TRBV10-3 with TRBJ1-1, with TRBD1 identical over 7 bases. V was clipped by 5 bases and J by 0 bases; unmatched bases: 9. This CDR3 spans 16 amino acids. Germline lookup yields CDR1 ENHRY and CDR2 SYGVKD. CDR3 residues: CAISYEGGFMNTEAFF. CDR3 coding DNA: TGTGCCATCAGTTATGAAGGGGGCTTCATGAACACTGAAGCTTTCTTT.

The rearrangement uses TRBV30 and TRBJ1-2; 11 nucleotides align to TRBD1. The V gene end was trimmed by 3 bases and the J gene end by 13 bases; junction bases not matched to a gene: 13. CDR1 and CDR2 from the germline V gene are GTSNPN and SVGIG (reference sequence). The CDR3 length is 14 residues. In DNA, the CDR3 is TGTGCCTGGAGCCTGACCGGGACAGGGGGTCGAGGCACCTTC. This translates into CAWSLTGTGGRGTF.

The V and J genes are TRBV19 and TRBJ2-1, with 11 bases fitting TRBD2. The CDR3 extends over 16 amino acids. The V gene end was trimmed by 3 bases and the J gene end by 2 bases; junction bases not matched to a gene: 3. Germline assignment: CDR1 LNHDA and CDR2 SQIVND (reference sequence). In DNA, the CDR3 is TGTGCCAGTAGTATTACTAGCGGGGGCCCCTACAATGAGCAGTTCTTC. It specifies CASSITSGGPYNEQFF. The complete variable domain, with remaining parts taken from reference TRBV19 and TRBJ2-1, reads DGGITQSPKYLFRKEGQNVTLSCEQNLNHDAMYWYRQDPGQGLRLIYYSQIVNDFQKGDIAEGYSVSREKKESFPLTVTSAQKNPTAFYLCASSITSGGPYNEQFFGPGTRLTVL.